This entry lists 5 T cell receptor beta chains sequenced from one sample in a study of blood T cell repertoires in COVID-19. Libraries were prepared by immunoSEQ multiplex PCR; TCRdb keeps only in-frame clonotypes and omits some of them. The sample gives around 180,000 clones, approximately 92% of which show up once; under 3% is in the top ten. The sample consisted of PBMCs or T cells enriched from blood (not recorded which). These receptors came from a woman in her forties with acute COVID-19.

The sample holds one count of this clone. This sequence joins TRBV5-4 and TRBJ2-5; TRBD1 is a possible D gene (6 bases). This CDR3 has 16 amino acids. Trimming left V 0 bases short and J 3 bases short, with 15 bases between. Germline CDR1 SGHNT, CDR2 YYREEE (reference sequence). CDR3 DNA: TGTGCCAGCAGCTTGGTCACAGGGATCGATGAAGAGACCCAGTACTTC. This encodes CASSLVTGIDEETQYF.

The CDR3 region is CASNKGLGGGESTDTQYF. The CDR3 nucleotides read TGTGCCAGCAATAAGGGACTAGGCGGGGGGGAAAGCACAGATACGCAGTATTTT. This sequence joins TRBV2 and TRBJ2-3, with TRBD2 matching over 9 bases. The CDR3 is 18 amino acids. V trimming: 7 bases; J trimming: 0 bases; junction bases outside the gene matches: 14. The germline V gene encodes CDR1 SNHLY and CDR2 FYNNEI.

The CDR3 region is CASSQDIGGRGYEQYF. The CDR3 DNA follows: TGCGCCAGCAGCCAAGATATTGGCGGGAGGGGGTACGAGCAGTACTTC. This chain uses TRBV4-1 with TRBJ2-7; 9 bases align to TRBD2. J gave up 4 bases and V 0 bases, and 7 bases lay outside the gene matches. The CDR3 spans 16 residues. Germline loops: CDR1 MGHRA, CDR2 YSYEKL.

A note on this clone: Other DNA sequences in the same sample also yield this CDR3. This rearrangement joins TRBV5-1 to TRBJ2-3, with TRBD1 matching over 7 bases. Germline V gene sequence: CDR1 SGHRS, CDR2 YFSETQ. The CDR3 loop spans 12 amino acids. V was clipped by 5 bases and J by 3 bases; unmatched bases: 0. CDR3 sequence reads: CASRTGTDTQYF. The CDR3 DNA sequence: TGCGCCAGCAGGACAGGGACAGATACGCAGTATTTT. The variable domain in full, with the rest retrieved from reference TRBV5-1 and TRBJ2-3, is KAGVTQTPRYLIKTRGQQVTLSCSPISGHRSVSWYQQTPGQGLQFLFEYFSETQRNKGNFPGRFSGRQFSNSRSEMNVSTLELGDSALYLCASRTGTDTQYFGPGTRLTVL.

The rearrangement links TRBV15 to TRBJ1-3, with a possible D match to TRBD1 (5 bases). The V end lost 1 base, the J end lost 0 bases, and 13 bases lay between the germline ends. This CDR3 has 17 residues. CDR1 and CDR2 from the germline V gene are LNHNV and YYDKDF (reference sequence). The CDR3 is CATSRGLTASSGNTIYF. CDR3 bases: TGTGCCACCAGCAGAGGTTTGACAGCGAGCTCTGGAAACACCATATATTTT.